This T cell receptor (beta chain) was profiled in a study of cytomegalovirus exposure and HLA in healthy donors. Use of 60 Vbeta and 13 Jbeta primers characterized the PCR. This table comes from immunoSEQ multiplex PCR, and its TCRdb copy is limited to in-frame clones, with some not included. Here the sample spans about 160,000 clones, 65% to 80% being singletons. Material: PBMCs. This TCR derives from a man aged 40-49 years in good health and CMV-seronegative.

CDR3 nucleotide sequence: TGTGCCAGCAGCGGAATGGACAGGGGAGGTTTTAGGACAGATACGCAGTATTTT. Its translation: CASSGMDRGGFRTDTQYF. The chain is built from TRBV9 and TRBJ2-3; 9 positions agree with TRBD1. CDR1 and CDR2 (germline): SGDLS, YYNGEE. The CDR3 length is 18 residues. V dropped 3 bases and J dropped 3; count of bases not matched to a gene: 14.